The 31 T cell receptor beta chains presented below share a single source sample, sequenced in a study of glioma-infiltrating T cells after dendritic cell vaccination. The time point is: after dendritic cell vaccination, including at tumor progression/relapse. Clones were sequenced by immunoSEQ multiplex PCR, and TCRdb holds only the in-frame ones, with some missing. The data hold almost 90,000 clones, with over 80% observed a single time. This specimen was blood, taken after dendritic cell vaccination. The receptors were sampled from a human donor with glioblastoma.

The J gene is TRBJ1-3, the V gene TRBV4-2; 11 bases align to TRBD1. The germline CDR1 and CDR2 sequences are LGHNA and YNFKEQ. The V gene end was trimmed by 4 bases and the J gene end by 2 bases; junction bases not matched to a gene: 10. CDR3 length: 18 amino acids. CDR3 region: CASSPDRGRLVPGNTIYF. The CDR3 DNA reads as TGTGCCAGCAGCCCGGACAGGGGGCGGCTAGTCCCTGGAAACACCATATATTTT.

CDR3 amino acids: CASSQASPGTSGTGELFF. CDR3 DNA: TGCGCCAGCAGCCAAGCCAGCCCCGGGACTAGCGGCACCGGGGAGCTGTTTTTT. The chain couples TRBV4-3 to TRBJ2-2; 11 bases match TRBD2. The CDR3 has 18 residues. Germline CDR1 reads LGHNA; CDR2 reads YSLEER. V lost 1 base and J lost 4; bases outside the gene matches: 8.

V and J are TRBV7-2 and TRBJ2-5; D perhaps matches TRBD1 (6 bases). Germline lookup yields CDR1 SGHTA and CDR2 FQGNSA. The V end was cut by 1 base, the J end by 5 bases, with 14 bases between. CDR3 length: 15 amino acids. For the CDR3, the DNA is TGTGCCAGCAGCTTAGGTACAGGGTCGAGGGAGACCCAGTACTTC. Protein: CASSLGTGSRETQYF. The whole variable domain, filled in from reference TRBV7-2 and TRBJ2-5, reads GAGVSQSPSNKVTEKGKDVELRCDPISGHTALYWYRQSLGQGLEFLIYFQGNSAPDKSGLPSDRFSAERTGGSVSTLTIQRTQQEDSAVYLCASSLGTGSRETQYFGPGTRLLVL.

The J gene is TRBJ2-3, the V gene TRBV7-6; tentatively, D is TRBD2 (6 bases). The CDR3 is made up of 15 amino acids. Germline lookup yields CDR1 SGHVS and CDR2 FNYEAQ. V lost 1 base and J lost 2, with 10 bases in between. The DNA of the CDR3 is TGTGCCAGCAGCTTAGGGGGACTTACCACAGATACGCAGTATTTT. Its protein product is CASSLGGLTTDTQYF.

The V call is TRBV27, the J call TRBJ1-1; TRBD1 is a possible D gene (6 bases). The CDR3 has 16 amino acids. Trimming stripped 1 base from V and 7 bases from J, with 19 bases between. Germline CDR1 reads MNHEY; CDR2 reads SMNVEV (reference sequence). The CDR3 reads CASSLYREPGQIEAFF. CDR3 nucleotide sequence: TGTGCCAGCAGTTTATATAGGGAGCCAGGACAGATTGAAGCTTTCTTT.

The chain employs TRBV5-1 and TRBJ2-6; 8 bases agree with TRBD2. Germline V gives CDR1 SGHRS, CDR2 YFSETQ. The length of the CDR3 is 16 residues. The V gene end was trimmed by 6 bases and the J gene end by 0 bases; junction bases not matched to a gene: 5. The CDR3 DNA is TGCGCCAGCAACCGGGAGGGAAACTCTGGGGCCAACGTCCTGACTTTC. Encoded protein: CASNREGNSGANVLTF. The variable domain in full, completed from reference TRBV5-1 and TRBJ2-6, reads KAGVTQTPRYLIKTRGQQVTLSCSPISGHRSVSWYQQTPGQGLQFLFEYFSETQRNKGNFPGRFSGRQFSNSRSEMNVSTLELGDSALYLCASNREGNSGANVLTFGAGSRLTVL.

The chain links TRBV30 to TRBJ1-1; 9 positions agree with TRBD1. V shed 7 bases, J shed 3 bases, and the junction held 6 bases outside the gene matches. In germline, CDR1 is GTSNPN, CDR2 SVGIG (reference sequence). The CDR3 consists of 13 residues. The CDR3: CALNRDRDTEAFF. The DNA for the CDR3 is TGTGCCTTAAACCGGGACAGGGACACTGAAGCTTTCTTT.

The chain is built from TRBV10-3 and TRBJ2-3; 8 nucleotides agree with TRBD1. V lost 10 bases and J lost 3; bases outside the gene matches: 6. Germline V gene sequence: CDR1 ENHRY, CDR2 SYGVKD. The CDR3 spans 13 residues. DNA of the CDR3: TGTGCCACCGGACAGGGTGGAACAGATACGCAGTATTTT. Protein: CATGQGGTDTQYF.

The sample holds one count of this clone. The chain recombines TRBV6-5 with TRBJ1-1; 8 bases are shared with TRBD1. Germline CDR1 is MNHEY and CDR2 is SVGAGI. Unmatched junction bases numbered 7, after V lost 7 bases and J lost 3 bases. The CDR3 spans 14 residues. CDR3 DNA sequence: TGTGCCAGCACCTCGGACAGGGTTTACACTGAAGCTTTCTTT. As protein: CASTSDRVYTEAFF.

The V call is TRBV29-1, the J call TRBJ1-1; 7 nucleotides match TRBD1. V shed 5 bases and J 3 bases; nucleotides not matched to a gene: 3. In germline, CDR1 is SQVTM, CDR2 ANQGSEA. The CDR3 has 12 amino acids. CDR3 loop: CSVSRGDTEAFF. In DNA, the CDR3 is TGCAGCGTTTCCAGGGGGGACACTGAAGCTTTCTTT.

V and J are TRBV6-5 and TRBJ1-6; D call uncertain. This CDR3 comprises 14 residues. The V gene lost 7 bases and the J gene lost 7 bases, with 14 bases spanning the gap. Germline V gene data show CDR1 as MNHEY and CDR2 as SVGAGI. CDR3 region: CASTSGNENSPLHF. CDR3 DNA sequence: TGTGCCAGCACCTCCGGGAACGAGAATTCACCCCTCCACTTT.

The chain carries TRBV2 and TRBJ1-1; D possibly corresponds to TRBD1 (6 bases). The V end lost 1 base, the J end lost 4 bases, and 16 bases lay between the germline ends. CDR3 size: 16 residues. CDR1 and CDR2 from the germline V gene are SNHLY and FYNNEI. The CDR3 nucleotides are TGTGCCAGCAGTGAAGAGACAGGCAAGAGGGCCACTGAAGCTTTCTTT. Protein: CASSEETGKRATEAFF.

The chain has TRBV7-9 and TRBJ1-3; the D is unclear. Trimming removed 1 base from V and 0 bases from J, with 10 bases in between. The CDR3 length is 16 residues. From germline, CDR1 is SEHNR and CDR2 FQNEAQ (reference sequence). CDR3 sequence (DNA): TGTGCCAGCAGCTTAGACATCTCTAGCTCTGGAAACACCATATATTTT. Protein product: CASSLDISSSGNTIYF.

The CDR3 protein is CASSLRDTGAFF. CDR3 sequence (DNA): TGTGCCAGCAGCCTCCGGGACACGGGGGCTTTCTTT. The V and J genes are TRBV7-2 and TRBJ1-1; a possible D gene is TRBD1 (6 bases). Germline values: CDR1 SGHTA, CDR2 FQGNSA. V lost 5 bases and J 11 bases, leaving 15 bases between the germline ends. This CDR3 contains 12 residues.

This clone appeared once. The chain recombines TRBV27 with TRBJ2-7; TRBD1 matches 10 bases. Germline V gene sequence: CDR1 MNHEY, CDR2 SMNVEV (reference sequence). The V segment lost 1 base and the J segment 7 bases; nucleotides outside the gene matches: 10. The length of the CDR3 is 16 residues. The CDR3 DNA is TGTGCCAGCAGTTTATTCGTAGGACAGGGGGTTATGGAGCAGTACTTC. The encoded protein is CASSLFVGQGVMEQYF.

The chain combines TRBV6-6 with TRBJ2-7; 8 bases align to TRBD1. V shed 6 bases, J shed 0 bases, and the junction held 1 base outside the gene matches. The CDR3 runs to 13 residues. From germline, CDR1 is MNHNY and CDR2 SVGAGI (reference sequence). The DNA for the CDR3 is TGTGCCAGCAGCCAGGGGGCCTCCTACGAGCAGTACTTC. It is translated as CASSQGASYEQYF.

The chain has TRBV4-3 and TRBJ2-6; no clear D. Germline CDR1 is LGHNA and CDR2 is YSLEER. The CDR3 sequence is 16 residues long. V lost 0 bases to trimming and J lost 0 bases, with 6 bases between them. This CDR3 reads CASSQESGSGANVLTF. Here the CDR3 DNA reads TGCGCCAGCAGCCAAGAGAGTGGCTCTGGGGCCAACGTCCTGACTTTC.

V usage is TRBV4-2 and J usage is TRBJ1-2; 7 nucleotides line up with TRBD1. The CDR3 loop spans 18 amino acids. CDR1 and CDR2 from the germline V gene are LGHNA and YNFKEQ. The V gene end was trimmed by 0 bases and the J gene end by 2 bases; junction bases not matched to a gene: 12. The CDR3 DNA is TGTGCCAGCAGCCAAGAGGCGAACACAGGGGCCTCAAACTATGGCTACACCTTC. Its protein product is CASSQEANTGASNYGYTF.

This clone was found once. The chain links TRBV29-1 to TRBJ2-2; D is perhaps TRBD1 (6 bases). CDR3 size: 14 residues. V lost 7 bases and J 2 bases, leaving 14 bases between the germline ends. Germline V gene sequence: CDR1 SQVTM, CDR2 ANQGSEA. Here the CDR3 DNA reads TGCAGCGCGACAGGACTGTCCAACACCGGGGAGCTGTTTTTT. This sequence encodes CSATGLSNTGELFF.

The chain employs TRBV12-5 and TRBJ1-1; D uncertain. V lost 1 base to trimming and J lost 8 bases, with 5 bases between them. The CDR3 runs 11 residues. Germline loops: CDR1 LGHNT, CDR2 FRNRAP. The CDR3 sequence: CASGLEQEAFF. The CDR3 DNA reads as TGTGCTAGTGGTTTGGAACAGGAAGCTTTCTTT.

This clone has only one observation. Written as DNA, the CDR3 is TGTGCCTGGAGTGTAAGGGGTGACACTGAAGCTTTCTTT. Amino acid sequence: CAWSVRGDTEAFF. The chain links TRBV30 to TRBJ1-1, with a possible D match to TRBD1 (5 bases). The V end lost 0 bases, the J end lost 3 bases, and 8 bases lay between the germline ends. The CDR3 is 13 residues long. Germline CDR1 GTSNPN, CDR2 SVGIG (reference sequence).

The chain links TRBV7-3 to TRBJ2-3; D gene ambiguous. In germline, CDR1 is SGHTA, CDR2 FQGTGA. Trimming took off 5 bases at V and 2 bases at J, with 23 bases between the two ends. CDR3 length equals 18 residues. CDR3 in DNA: TGTGCCAGCAGCAAAGCCTCCCTAGACCACACATTCACAGATACGCAGTATTTT. This gives the protein CASSKASLDHTFTDTQYF. The variable domain in full, with the rest retrieved from reference TRBV7-3 and TRBJ2-3, is GAGVSQTPSNKVTEKGKYVELRCDPISGHTALYWYRQSLGQGPEFLIYFQGTGAADDSGLPNDRFFAVRPEGSVSTLKIQRTERGDSAVYLCASSKASLDHTFTDTQYFGPGTRLTVL.

This chain links TRBV7-6 with TRBJ2-1, with 7 bases that match TRBD1. The CDR3 consists of 12 residues. V shed 5 bases and J 9 bases; nucleotides not matched to a gene: 4. CDR1 and CDR2 from the germline V gene are SGHVS and FNYEAQ. The CDR3 DNA sequence: TGTGCCAGCAGCCTCCGACAGGGTGAGCAGTTCTTC. Amino acids: CASSLRQGEQFF.

The chain is built from TRBV15 and TRBJ1-2, with D perhaps TRBD1 (5 bases). Germline CDR1 and CDR2: LNHNV and YYDKDF (reference sequence). The CDR3 has 13 amino acids. V lost 4 bases, J lost 4 bases, and 10 bases lay in between. CDR3 region: CATSTPGLYGYTF. The CDR3 region has the DNA TGTGCCACCAGCACCCCAGGGCTCTATGGCTACACCTTC.

V gene TRBV5-1 combines with J gene TRBJ2-2; perhaps TRBD2 as D (6 bases). The V and J ends lost 0 bases and 3 bases respectively, with 15 bases between them. Germline V gene data show CDR1 as SGHRS and CDR2 as YFSETQ. CDR3 length: 17 amino acids. Here the CDR3 DNA reads TGCGCCAGCAGCTTGGTAGCGGATTTCCTCTACACCGGGGAGCTGTTTTTT. It specifies CASSLVADFLYTGELFF.

The count of this clone is one. The chain employs TRBV2 and TRBJ2-1, with TRBD1 identical over 7 bases. Germline V gene data show CDR1 as SNHLY and CDR2 as FYNNEI. The CDR3 has 14 amino acids. Unmatched junction bases numbered 0, after V lost 2 bases and J lost 2 bases. The CDR3 loop is CASSEQGAYNEQFF. The CDR3 DNA is TGTGCCAGCAGTGAACAGGGGGCCTACAATGAGCAGTTCTTC.

The rearrangement links TRBV7-9 to TRBJ1-6; 10 positions agree with TRBD1. Germline trimming cut 1 base from V and 7 bases from J; bases unmatched to any gene: 4. This CDR3 has 16 amino acids. The germline V gene encodes CDR1 SEHNR and CDR2 FQNEAQ (reference sequence). CDR3 sequence (DNA): TGTGCCAGCAGCTTAGGGGGGACAGGGGAAAATTCACCCCTCCACTTT. Amino acid sequence: CASSLGGTGENSPLHF.

The chain combines TRBV29-1 with TRBJ1-1; perhaps TRBD1 as D (6 bases). The CDR3 has 13 residues. V lost 5 bases and J lost 2, with 12 bases in between. CDR1 SQVTM and CDR2 ANQGSEA come from the germline V gene. CDR3 sequence reads: CSVNRATNTEAFF. The DNA for the CDR3 is TGCAGCGTTAACAGGGCGACAAACACTGAAGCTTTCTTT.

This sequence joins TRBV19 and TRBJ1-2; D is ambiguous. V lost 7 bases to trimming and J lost 1 base, with 4 bases between them. This CDR3 region has 11 residues. CDR1 and CDR2 from the germline V gene are LNHDA and SQIVND (reference sequence). As DNA, the CDR3 is TGTGCCAGTACGGGTAACTATGGCTACACCTTC. Residues: CASTGNYGYTF.

The chain has TRBV27 and TRBJ2-7; possibly TRBD1 for D (5 bases). The length of the CDR3 is 14 residues. Germline-derived CDR1 and CDR2 are MNHEY and SMNVEV (reference sequence). With 6 bases removed from V and 2 bases from J, the gap between germline ends came to 14 bases. CDR3 residues: CASRGLGGTYEQYF. CDR3 DNA sequence: TGTGCCAGCAGGGGGCTGGGCGGCACCTACGAGCAGTACTTC.

The J gene is TRBJ1-5, the V gene TRBV7-9, with TRBD1 identical over 8 bases. The V segment lost 5 bases and the J segment 4 bases; nucleotides outside the gene matches: 7. CDR1 is SEHNR and CDR2 is FQNEAQ in the germline V gene (reference sequence). The CDR3 runs to 15 residues. CDR3 DNA: TGTGCCAGCAGCATGACAGGGGTTGGGAATCAGCCCCAGCATTTT. Its translation: CASSMTGVGNQPQHF.